A single sample gave rise to the 28 T cell receptor beta chains below, sequenced in a study of spatial heterogeneity in lung cancer. Whole-study results and caveats: Expanded alpha and beta TCR counts within tumors tracked tumor mutation counts.

In TCRdb, the 5' RACE reads were re-called with MiXCR into one record per CDR3 protein. The data contain 6,000 or so distinct CDR3 sequences, about 7.7% of them singletons. Their specific antigens are unknown. Time point denoted: sample taken at primary tumor resection. Sequences were derived from lung tumor tissue, sampled at surgery. These receptors were collected from a female donor with early-stage non-small cell lung cancer.

This clonotype was detected ten times or more. For a library built for alpha chains, this beta chain is a stray read; little rests on its size. The chain joins TRBV6-2 or TRBV6-3 to TRBJ1-5; no definite D call. This CDR3 has 15 residues. Germline V gene sequence: CDR1 MNHEY, CDR2 SVGEGT. V lost 7 bases and J lost 2, with 15 bases in between. Here the CDR3 reads CASNQVARGNQPQHF. DNA of the CDR3: TGTGCCAGCAACCAGGTGGCCAGAGGCAATCAGCCCCAGCATTTT.

This clonotype was observed many times. This beta chain slipped into a library made for alpha chains as a stray read, so its size is not meaningful. The genes are TRBV12-3 or TRBV12-4 and TRBJ2-1; possible D gene TRBD2, 6 bases. The V end lost 4 bases, the J end lost 7 bases, and 17 bases lay between the germline ends. This CDR3 comprises 15 residues. The CDR3 is CASSSGEPRRNEQFF. CDR3 bases: TGTGCCAGCAGTTCGGGGGAACCGCGCAGGAATGAGCAGTTCTTC.

This clonotype is termed medium-sized. The library was designed around alpha chains, so this beta chain is a stray read whose abundance carries little weight. The V call is TRBV29-1, the J call TRBJ2-7; 9 positions agree with TRBD2. Germline V CDR1 and CDR2: SQVTM, ANQGSEA. The CDR3 is 13 amino acids. Germline trimming cut 4 bases from V and 2 bases from J; bases unmatched to any gene: 3. For the CDR3, the DNA is TGCAGCGTTGCAGCGGGAGGAACCTACGAGCAGTACTTC. It specifies CSVAAGGTYEQYF.

By sample share, this clonotype is medium-sized. This beta chain is an off-target read within a library intended for alpha chains, so its frequency means little. The chain has TRBV12-3 or TRBV12-4 and TRBJ1-6, with D possibly matching TRBD1 (5 bases). CDR3 length equals 14 residues. Trimming left V 5 bases short and J 7 bases short, with 12 bases between. CDR3 nucleotide sequence: TGTGCCAGCAGTCCTCCGGGGCACAATTCACCCCTCCACTTT. It yields the protein CASSPPGHNSPLHF.

This clonotype was detected ten times or more. This beta chain slipped into a library made for alpha chains as a stray read, so its size is not meaningful. The gene calls are TRBV6-1 and TRBJ2-2; 10 nucleotides agree with TRBD2. The junction had 8 bases not matched to a gene; V was cut back by 8 bases and J by 2 bases. The germline V gene has CDR1 MNHNS and CDR2 SASEGT. CDR3 length equals 16 residues. The CDR3 DNA reads as TGTGCCAGCGGAGGACTAGCGGCAACTAACACCGGGGAGCTGTTTTTT. Translation: CASGGLAATNTGELFF.

This clonotype ranks as medium-sized (0.01 to 0.1%). Because the library targeted alpha chains, this beta chain is an off-target read whose size means little. The V and J genes are TRBV5-5 and TRBJ1-5, with unresolved D. From germline, CDR1 is SGHKS and CDR2 YYEKEE (reference sequence). The CDR3 length is 14 residues. Trimming removed 0 bases at V and 2 bases at J, with 6 bases between. The CDR3: CASSLGGGNQPQHF. As DNA, the CDR3 is TGTGCCAGCAGCTTGGGGGGAGGCAATCAGCCCCAGCATTTT.

This clonotype is medium-sized (0.01 to 0.1%) by share. The library was prepared for alpha chains; this beta chain is a stray read, so its frequency means little. The chain joins TRBV27 to TRBJ2-4; D is undetermined. The V gene lost 6 bases and the J gene lost 0 bases, with 12 bases spanning the gap. The germline V gene encodes CDR1 MNHEY and CDR2 SMNVEV (reference sequence). The CDR3 covers 15 residues. As DNA, the CDR3 is TGTGCCAGCAGCCCCGCTCTTGGAGCCAAAAACATTCAGTACTTC. It translates to CASSPALGAKNIQYF.

Many counts were recorded for this clonotype. Because the library targeted alpha chains, this beta chain is an off-target read whose size means little. The CDR3 DNA sequence: TGTGCCAGCAGCGAACTACCCTACGGAGGGAATTCACCCCTCCACTTT. Its translation is CASSELPYGGNSPLHF. This chain joins TRBV7-2 and TRBJ1-6; the D is unclear. The length of the CDR3 is 16 residues. The V end lost 5 bases, the J end lost 7 bases, and 18 bases lay between the germline ends. Germline V gene sequence: CDR1 SGHTA, CDR2 FQGNSA.

This clonotype has at least ten counts. In a library made to pick up alpha chains, this beta chain is a stray read with a size that means little. CDR3 DNA: TGTGCCAGCAGCCAGCCTTTACTAGCGGGAGAAACCGGGGAGCTGTTTTTT. Its protein product is CASSQPLLAGETGELFF. The rearrangement joins TRBV4-2 to TRBJ2-2, with 11 bases lining up with TRBD2. Germline CDR1 and CDR2: LGHNA and YNFKEQ. The V segment lost 3 bases and the J segment 5 bases; nucleotides outside the gene matches: 8. CDR3 length equals 17 residues.

Within the sample, this clonotype is medium-sized. Since it is a stray read in a library aimed at alpha chains, this beta chain has a size that is not meaningful. This chain links TRBV20-1 with TRBJ1-4; D is unclear. Germline values: CDR1 DFQATT, CDR2 SNEGSKA (reference sequence). The CDR3 contains 15 residues. The V gene lost 1 base and the J gene lost 0 bases, with 9 bases spanning the gap. The CDR3 sequence is CSARGIRTTNEKLFF. Written as DNA, the CDR3 is TGCAGTGCTAGAGGAATTAGGACAACTAATGAAAAACTGTTTTTT.

In the case of this clonotype: This beta chain turned up in a library designed for alpha chains; as an off-target read, its abundance says little. The rearrangement joins TRBV5-1 to TRBJ2-2, with D tentatively TRBD2 (6 bases). Germline CDR1 SGHRS, CDR2 YFSETQ. The V end was cut by 4 bases, the J end by 5 bases, with 15 bases between. The CDR3 runs 15 residues. CDR3 nucleotide sequence: TGCGCCAGCAGCCTGGCACTAGCAATGACCGGGGAGCTGTTTTTT. Its translation: CASSLALAMTGELFF.

This clonotype appeared many times. The size of this beta chain means little, since it is a stray read in a library made for alpha chains. The chain has TRBV12-3 or TRBV12-4 and TRBJ1-1; D gene uncertain. V was shortened by 2 bases and J by 8 bases, with 12 bases between the two germline ends. The CDR3 is made up of 13 amino acids. The CDR3 DNA is TGTGCCAGCAGTTTAAAAGGGAACTTCGAAGCTTTCTTT. Its translation is CASSLKGNFEAFF.

This clonotype has at least ten counts. Because the library targeted alpha chains, this beta chain is an off-target read whose size means little. The rearrangement joins TRBV6-6 to TRBJ1-5; D is perhaps TRBD1 (6 bases). V was shortened by 5 bases and J by 3 bases, with 11 bases between the two germline ends. Germline lookup yields CDR1 MNHNY and CDR2 SVGAGI (reference sequence). CDR3 length: 14 amino acids. CDR3 bases: TGTGCCAGCAGTAACACAGGGAACAATCAGCCCCAGCATTTT. Translating it yields CASSNTGNNQPQHF.

By its share, this clonotype is medium-sized. Since the library was made to target alpha chains, this beta chain is a stray read and its abundance is not meaningful. The rearrangement joins TRBV5-1 to TRBJ1-1; a possible D gene is TRBD1 (5 bases). V gave up 7 bases and J gave up 0 bases, with 13 bases separating them. This CDR3 spans 14 amino acids. Germline-derived CDR1 and CDR2 are SGHRS and YFSETQ. In nucleotides, the CDR3 is TGCGCCAGCGGAAGGGACGTCTTGAACACTGAAGCTTTCTTT. Translated: CASGRDVLNTEAFF.

This clonotype was detected ten times or more. This beta chain is an off-target read within a library intended for alpha chains, so its frequency means little. The chain has TRBV6-5 and TRBJ2-3; tentative D call: TRBD1 (6 bases). CDR1 MNHEY and CDR2 SVGAGI come from the germline V gene. This CDR3 comprises 15 residues. V was pared by 0 bases and J by 0 bases, with 7 bases between. The CDR3 DNA is TGTGCCAGCAGTTACTCGACAGGTAGCACAGATACGCAGTATTTT. It translates to CASSYSTGSTDTQYF.

By proportion, this clonotype is medium-sized. Being off target in a library aimed at alpha chains, this beta chain has a size of little meaning. The J gene is TRBJ1-6, the V gene TRBV27; D might be TRBD1 (5 bases). CDR1 and CDR2 (germline): MNHEY, SMNVEV (reference sequence). The CDR3 totals 14 residues. V shed 3 bases and J shed 7 bases, with 10 bases lying between them. CDR3 region: CASSFGGGNSPLHF. Here the CDR3 DNA reads TGTGCCAGCAGTTTTGGGGGGGGAAATTCACCCCTCCACTTT.

In this sample, this clonotype turned up a few times. This beta chain lies outside the target of a library built for alpha chains; its clone size means little. The chain recombines TRBV11-2 with TRBJ2-7; TRBD1 is a possible D gene (6 bases). The CDR3 is 15 residues long. V lost 5 bases, J lost 2 bases, and 16 bases lay in between. Germline CDR1 is SGHAT and CDR2 is FQNNGV. For the CDR3, the DNA is TGTGCCAGCAGCGAGATGTCAGGGGTGACCTACGAGCAGTACTTC. Amino acids: CASSEMSGVTYEQYF.

This clonotype was seen repeatedly, ten times or more. This beta chain turned up in a library designed for alpha chains; as an off-target read, its abundance says little. The chain joins TRBV6-2 or TRBV6-3 to TRBJ1-2; D call uncertain. Germline assignment: CDR1 MNHEY and CDR2 SVGEGT. V gave up 0 bases and J gave up 7 bases, with 15 bases separating them. This CDR3 spans 15 amino acids. The DNA for the CDR3 is TGTGCCAGCAGTTACTCGAATCTTGGGTTTACTGGCTACACCTTC. Protein sequence: CASSYSNLGFTGYTF.

This clonotype has at least ten counts. Within a library made for alpha chains, this beta chain is off target, and its count is uninformative. Written as DNA, the CDR3 is TGTGCCAGCAGCTTCGGGACAGGGTTCGGCGGGGAGCTGTTTTTT. Translated, it gives CASSFGTGFGGELFF. The chain links TRBV5-6 to TRBJ2-2; TRBD1 agrees at 9 bases. The CDR3 spans 15 residues. J gave up 7 bases and V 2 bases, and 6 bases lay outside the gene matches. Looked up from germline, CDR1 is SGHDT and CDR2 is YYEEEE.

A word on this clonotype: This beta chain is an unintended read in a library built for alpha chains; its size means little. The rearrangement links TRBV20-1 to TRBJ2-7; unclear D gene. V was clipped by 5 bases and J by 0 bases, with 17 bases between them. CDR1 is DFQATT and CDR2 is SNEGSKA in the germline V gene (reference sequence). The CDR3 has 15 residues. CDR3: CSAGDPGVTSYEQYF. CDR3 in DNA: TGCAGTGCTGGCGACCCCGGCGTGACCTCCTACGAGCAGTACTTC.

This clonotype is deemed medium-sized (0.01 to 0.1%). This beta chain slipped into a library made for alpha chains as a stray read, so its size is not meaningful. The chain carries TRBV3-1 and TRBJ2-1, with 10 nucleotides matching TRBD2. The ends lost 6 bases at V and 7 bases at J; junction bases unmatched: 9. CDR1 is LGHDT, CDR2 YNNKEL, per germline (reference sequence). The CDR3 covers 15 residues. The CDR3 loop is CASRLSSGRINEQFF. The CDR3 region has the DNA TGTGCCAGCAGGCTTTCTAGCGGGAGAATAAATGAGCAGTTCTTC.

In this sample, this clonotype turned up many times. This beta chain is a stray sequence in a library constructed for alpha chains; its clone size is not meaningful. The chain is built from TRBV28 and TRBJ1-5; no definite D call. Germline V gives CDR1 MDHEN, CDR2 SYDVKM. Trimming pared 7 bases from V and 5 bases from J, leaving 12 bases between. The length of the CDR3 is 13 residues. This chain's CDR3 is CASTAYLDQPQHF. The CDR3 coding sequence is TGTGCCAGCACTGCCTATCTGGATCAGCCCCAGCATTTT.

This clonotype was counted many times. This beta chain appears as a stray read in a library generated for alpha chains; its size is not informative. The J gene is TRBJ2-5, the V gene TRBV10-3; no firm D call. Germline-derived CDR1 and CDR2 are ENHRY and SYGVKD. The CDR3 runs to 13 residues. Trimming took 2 bases from V and 5 from J, leaving 9 bases between them. This CDR3 is CAISEMMGETQYF. The CDR3 region has the DNA TGTGCCATCAGTGAGATGATGGGGGAGACCCAGTACTTC.

This clonotype was seen ten or more times. This beta chain appears as a stray read in a library generated for alpha chains; its size is not informative. The CDR3 nucleotides are TGTGCCAGCAGTGGTATAGCGGGGGGCACCTACGAGCAGTACTTC. Residues: CASSGIAGGTYEQYF. This sequence joins TRBV6-2 or TRBV6-3 and TRBJ2-7, with TRBD2 identical over 10 bases. This CDR3 contains 15 residues. The germline V gene has CDR1 MNHEY and CDR2 SVGEGT. Germline trimming cut 5 bases from V and 2 bases from J; bases unmatched to any gene: 6.

This clonotype was counted many times. As an off-target read in a library built for alpha chains, this beta chain has a frequency of little significance. CDR3 amino acids: CASSISGTRTGELFF. As DNA, the CDR3 is TGTGCCAGTAGTATCTCGGGAACGAGGACCGGGGAGCTGTTTTTT. The genes are TRBV19 and TRBJ2-2; tentatively, D is TRBD2 (5 bases). Germline CDR1 LNHDA, CDR2 SQIVND (reference sequence). This CDR3 region has 15 residues. Between the trimmed V and J ends, which lost 3 bases and 5 bases, there was a span of 13 bases.

This clonotype is medium-sized in the sample. A library made for alpha chains picked up this beta chain off target, so its size means little. The chain combines TRBV5-1 with TRBJ2-2, with D tentatively TRBD1 (6 bases). V was cut by 4 bases and J by 4 bases, with 11 bases left in between. The length of the CDR3 is 14 residues. Germline lookup yields CDR1 SGHRS and CDR2 YFSETQ. The CDR3 DNA follows: TGCGCCAGCAGCCCGGACAGAGGCACCGGGGAGCTGTTTTTT. Residues: CASSPDRGTGELFF.

This clonotype qualifies as medium-sized (0.01 to 0.1%). This beta chain is a stray sequence in a library constructed for alpha chains; its clone size is not meaningful. This chain joins TRBV18 and TRBJ2-3; TRBD2 aligns across 11 bases. CDR1 is KGHSH, CDR2 LQKENI, per germline. The CDR3 covers 17 residues. The ends lost 2 bases at V and 0 bases at J; junction bases unmatched: 4. The CDR3 here is CASSPRLAGSSTDTQYF. The DNA of the CDR3 is TGTGCCAGCTCACCAAGACTAGCGGGAAGCAGCACAGATACGCAGTATTTT.

There are many counts of this clonotype. Since the library was made to target alpha chains, this beta chain is a stray read and its abundance is not meaningful. This chain connects TRBV7-9 to TRBJ2-7; D is undetermined. This CDR3 contains 13 residues. Germline CDR1 SEHNR, CDR2 FQNEAQ (reference sequence). Between the trimmed V and J ends, which lost 3 bases and 6 bases, there was a span of 12 bases. The CDR3 region has the DNA TGTGCCAGCAGCTTTAGGGCTAGTGGCGAGCAGTACTTC. Translation: CASSFRASGEQYF.